This T cell receptor (beta chain) emerged from a study of cytomegalovirus exposure and HLA in healthy donors. Study results and caveats: Productive status was seen about 87% or about 30% of the time for most TCR beta V segments in an earlier analysis. In vitro, three CMV-associated chains proved specific for CMV antigens.

With regard to this clone: Its antigen is currently unknown.

The PCR used 60 Vbeta and 13 Jbeta primers. Assay used: immunoSEQ multiplex PCR; TCRdb lists only in-frame clones, some missing. The table records 90,000 to 110,000 clones, approximately 81% of them present only once. Germline V gene lookup returns CDR1 SGHNT and CDR2 YENEEA. This CDR3 comprises 14 residues. The germline V and J ends were trimmed by 5 bases and 5 bases, with 15 bases remaining between them. The chain carries TRBV11-3 and TRBJ1-1, with D possibly TRBD1 on 5 matching bases. This TCR derives from a man aged 25 to 40 in good health and CMV-seronegative. Material for sequencing was PBMCs. CDR3 coding DNA: TGTGCCAGCAGCCCCGGGGGTCAGGGAACTGAAGCTTTCTTT. It is translated as CASSPGGQGTEAFF.